This T cell receptor beta chain was obtained from a study of cytomegalovirus exposure and HLA in healthy donors. On the study more broadly: Unique TCR beta sequences numbering 117 million came from approximately 180 million T cells in an earlier analysis.

Germline V CDR1 and CDR2: SGHRS, YFSETQ. The CDR3 is 15 amino acids. V lost 0 bases to trimming and J lost 4 bases; unmatched junction nucleotides: 6. Whole-study results and caveats: Per a later analysis, 15,000 to 20,000 TCR beta sequences showed association with HLA alleles at 0.05 false discovery rate.

The PCR used 60 Vbeta and 13 Jbeta primers. Produced via immunoSEQ multiplex PCR; TCRdb's table is partial and in-frame only. The table records about 84,000 clones, roughly 63% of them present only once. Comments on this clone: Its matching antigen is unknown.

This clonotype originated in a woman aged 35 to 49 in good health and CMV-seropositive. The sample was PBMCs. The chain employs TRBV5-1 and TRBJ2-5; 7 positions agree with TRBD2. The CDR3 loop is CASSLASGGRETQYF. CDR3 DNA sequence: TGCGCCAGCAGCTTGGCAAGTGGCGGGAGAGAGACCCAGTACTTC.